The T cell receptor (beta chain) described here comes from a study of lymphopenia after photon versus proton radiotherapy. Study-wide results and caveats: Relative stability marked proton patients; photon patients lost diversity and naive cells. Post-nadir diversity loss with photons came from oligoclonal expansion, particularly CD8+ Temra cells. Larger post-nadir TCR diversity loss correlated inversely with survival in deceased patients. Only patients who died were analyzed for survival; proton advantage is unproven.

Note on this clone: No antigen is known for it.

Data came from immunoSEQ multiplex PCR; TCRdb stores just in-frame clones and leaves some out. The sample has over 50,000 clones, around 88% seen once. The sequence was collected from a man in his forties with gastric cancer. The input for sequencing was peripheral blood, taken from a patient treated with photon-based radiotherapy.

Here the CDR3 reads CASSDPGQGDTGELFF. The CDR3 bases are TGTGCCAGCAGTGACCCCGGACAGGGGGACACCGGGGAGCTGTTTTTT. The rearrangement uses TRBV6-1 and TRBJ2-2, with 10 bases matching TRBD1. CDR1 is MNHNS and CDR2 is SASEGT in the germline V gene. There are 16 residues in the CDR3. With 3 bases clipped from V and 3 bases from J, the junction kept 4 bases outside the gene matches.